This TCR beta chain comes out of a study of OX40 agonist ivuxolimab in advanced cancers. Remarks on this clone: Antigen unknown.

Broader study findings: CD4+ and CD8+ T cells in blood underwent clonal expansion by week 6 at 0.1 to 3.0 mg/kg.

Germline CDR1 reads SGHRS; CDR2 reads YFSETQ. Trimming shortened V by 3 bases and J by 8 bases, and 14 bases separated the two germline ends. This CDR3 has 14 residues. Profiled with immunoSEQ multiplex PCR; TCRdb holds only in-frame clones, not every one. The repertoire has 75,000 or so clones, 84% of them found once; the top ten carry 7.5% to 9%. Systemic immunosuppression or autoimmune disease history was grounds to exclude patients. The clonotype originates from an adult with an advanced solid tumor such as melanoma, head and neck, liver or kidney cancer. This chain joins TRBV5-1 and TRBJ1-4; the D is unclear. The sample consisted of CD4+ or CD8+ T cells sorted from blood, taken in a trial of the OX40 agonist ivuxolimab. This CDR3 is CASSCRHWQEKLFF. DNA for the CDR3: TGCGCCAGCAGCTGCAGGCACTGGCAGGAAAAACTGTTTTTT.